The clone carrying this T cell receptor beta chain was counted a few times. Antigen unknown. This CDR3 has 17 residues. Trimming at V came to 0 bases and at J to 7 bases, leaving 11 bases not matched to a gene. From germline, CDR1 is LNHNV and CDR2 YYDKDF (reference sequence). At the survey level, the v3.0 immunoSEQ assay was run. TCRdb's copy holds only in-frame clones and misses some; the assay was immunoSEQ multiplex PCR. Of 30,000 to 40,000 clones in the sample, about 76% were seen once. The sample comes from a study of long-term antiretroviral therapy in people with HIV. Study results and limitations: At every time point, clones expanded before ART dominated the repertoire.

This receptor was identified in a man between 18 and 35 years old with HIV. Sequenced here: unsorted PBMCs, sampled 1.9 years after starting antiretroviral therapy. The gene calls are TRBV15 and TRBJ1-2; 10 bases line up with TRBD1. This chain's CDR3 is CATSRDISRQGAGGYTF. The CDR3 DNA reads as TGTGCCACCAGCAGAGATATTTCGAGACAGGGGGCGGGTGGCTACACCTTC.